What follows is one T cell receptor delta chain and its context. What it recognizes is unknown. Sequences come from RNA converted to cDNA by reverse transcription. The CDR3 regions were amplified by multiplex PCR from V-gene primers to a constant-region primer. TCRdb re-called the multiplex PCR reads using CATT. Found here are about 75,000 delta-chain clones, roughly a third of them singletons; the top ten hold approximately 0.25%. The data originate from a study of Vδ1+ human thymocytes. Findings of the study overall: In the thymus, TRG and TRD repertoires looked highly polyclonal with Gaussian CDR3 lengths. TRG sequences recurred across donors, whereas TRD sequences stayed essentially private.

This CDR3 is 20 amino acids long. Germline loops: CDR1 TSWWSYY, CDR2 QGS. Trimming shortened V by 1 base and J by 2 bases, and 26 bases separated the two germline ends. The sequence was collected from a boy in the first two years of life who had congenital heart surgery. The J gene is TRDJ1, the V gene TRDV1; a possible D gene is TRDD3 (5 bases). Sequenced: Vdelta1+ gamma-delta thymocytes from the thymus. As for subset: FACS-sorted CD3+ TCRalphabeta- TCRVdelta1+ TCRVdelta2- thymocytes. The CDR3 DNA reads TGTGCTCTTGGGGAACCTCCCGGGCCGGGGGTACCCTTGGGGACCGATAAACTCATCTTT. It yields the protein CALGEPPGPGVPLGTDKLIF.